The 25 T cell receptor beta chains listed next were all sequenced from one sample in a study of PD-1 blockade in classical Hodgkin lymphoma. This sample's time point: cycle 4 day 1 (C4D1), after less than seven weeks of nivolumab. Relapses following autologous stem cell transplantation were seen in all patients, with brentuximab vedotin exposure varying. Some clones are missing from TCRdb's copy, which holds only in-frame ones; the method was immunoSEQ multiplex PCR. The profile shows about 47,000 clones, 80% of them singletons. Material: peripheral blood mononuclear cells (PBMCs), obtained before the fourth cycle of nivolumab. The receptor set was obtained from a human donor with classical Hodgkin lymphoma.

This clone was seen a single time. V is TRBV28 and J is TRBJ1-5; possibly TRBD1 for D (5 bases). The CDR3 consists of 14 residues. Germline-derived CDR1 and CDR2 are MDHEN and SYDVKM. Trimming removed 11 bases at V and 1 base at J, with 15 bases between. CDR3 coding DNA: TGTGCCGTCCGAGACAGACGGAGCAATCAGCCCCAGCATTTT. Encoded protein: CAVRDRRSNQPQHF. Drawing the rest from reference TRBV28 and TRBJ1-5, the complete variable domain is DVKVTQSSRYLVKRTGEKVFLECVQDMDHENMFWYRQDPGLGLRLIYFSYDVKMKEKGDIPEGYSVSREKKERFSLILESASTNQTSMYLCAVRDRRSNQPQHFGDGTRLSIL.

The genes are TRBV7-2 and TRBJ1-1; TRBD1 is a possible D gene (5 bases). The CDR3 is 19 amino acids. V dropped 6 bases and J dropped 1 base, with 27 bases sitting between them. Germline V gives CDR1 SGHTA, CDR2 FQGNSA. CDR3 region: CASRAYLVLPSGENTEAFF. The CDR3 bases are TGTGCCAGCAGAGCTTATCTAGTACTCCCGTCGGGGGAGAACACTGAAGCTTTCTTT.

Here the CDR3 reads CASSLGGTQSYNSPLHF. For the CDR3, the DNA is TGTGCCAGCAGCTTAGGCGGGACCCAATCCTATAATTCACCCCTCCACTTT. The V and J genes are TRBV13 and TRBJ1-6; weak D call: TRBD1 (5 bases). V gave up 0 bases and J gave up 1 base, with 10 bases separating them. CDR1 PRHDT and CDR2 FYEKMQ come from the germline V gene (reference sequence). This CDR3 comprises 17 residues.

CDR3 region: CASSIGQGTDTQYF. DNA of the CDR3: TGTGCCAGTAGTATAGGACAGGGGACAGATACGCAGTATTTT. This chain links TRBV19 with TRBJ2-3; 8 positions agree with TRBD1. Germline lookup yields CDR1 LNHDA and CDR2 SQIVND (reference sequence). V lost 1 base, J lost 3 bases, and 0 bases stayed unmatched. The CDR3 consists of 14 residues.

The V gene is TRBV11-2, the J gene TRBJ2-5; D remains ambiguous. V lost 0 bases, J lost 5 bases, and 13 bases lay in between. There are 15 residues in the CDR3. Germline V CDR1 and CDR2: SGHAT, FQNNGV. The CDR3, as DNA: TGTGCCAGCAGCTTAGAAGTAGCAATCCGGGAGACCCAGTACTTC. Translated: CASSLEVAIRETQYF.

The chain is built from TRBV27 and TRBJ2-7; the match to TRBD1 covers 10 bases. This CDR3 has 15 residues. The V gene's germline CDR1 is MNHEY and CDR2 SMNVEV (reference sequence). V was clipped by 5 bases and J by 4 bases; unmatched bases: 8. The CDR3 region has the DNA TGTGCCAGCAGTCCCTCCGGGACAGGGGCATACGAGCAGTACTTC. It yields the protein CASSPSGTGAYEQYF.

The V call is TRBV7-2, the J call TRBJ2-3, with a weak D call TRBD1 (6 bases). From germline, CDR1 is SGHTA and CDR2 FQGNSA. With 5 bases removed from V and 4 bases from J, the gap between germline ends came to 16 bases. This CDR3 contains 15 residues. CDR3 nucleotide sequence: TGTGCCAGCAGCCGGGTTCTACAGGGCCCAGATACGCAGTATTTT. Protein: CASSRVLQGPDTQYF.

The CDR3 DNA reads as TGTGCCAGCAGCTTGGGCCCTCCTTATAGCAATCAGCCCCAGCATTTT. Translating gives CASSLGPPYSNQPQHF. V and J are TRBV7-2 and TRBJ1-5; D is unresolved. CDR1 and CDR2 from the germline V gene are SGHTA and FQGNSA. The V end lost 3 bases, the J end lost 0 bases, and 12 bases lay between the germline ends. The CDR3 is made up of 16 amino acids.

The genes are TRBV27 and TRBJ1-5, with TRBD1 matching over 8 bases. This CDR3 has 13 residues. V lost 3 bases to trimming and J lost 7 bases; unmatched junction nucleotides: 2. CDR1 and CDR2 from the germline V gene are MNHEY and SMNVEV (reference sequence). The chain's CDR3 is CASSLDRVQPQHF. The CDR3 region has the DNA TGTGCCAGCAGTTTGGACAGGGTACAGCCCCAGCATTTT.

The rearrangement links TRBV4-3 to TRBJ2-6; 8 bases align to TRBD1. CDR1 is LGHNA and CDR2 is YSLEER in the germline V gene. The V and J ends lost 4 bases and 0 bases, in that order; junction bases with no gene match: 5. This CDR3 has 17 amino acids. The CDR3 sequence: CASSPGTGPSGANVLTF. CDR3 bases: TGCGCCAGCAGCCCCGGGACAGGACCCTCTGGGGCCAACGTCCTGACTTTC.

This CDR3 reads CASCGQRVPNLGYTF. In DNA form, the CDR3 reads TGCGCCAGCTGCGGACAGAGGGTACCTAATCTCGGCTACACCTTC. V usage is TRBV10-1 and J usage is TRBJ1-2, with a possible D match to TRBD1 (6 bases). V lost 8 bases to trimming and J lost 8 bases, with 24 bases between them. CDR3 length: 15 amino acids. In germline, CDR1 is WNHNN, CDR2 SYGVQD (reference sequence).

The CDR3 region has the DNA TGTGCCAGCAGCTTAGAGGGCGCCCTGGATTCACCCCTCCACTTT. Protein sequence: CASSLEGALDSPLHF. This chain links TRBV7-9 with TRBJ1-6, with no clear D. Trimming removed 1 base from V and 8 bases from J, with 12 bases in between. This CDR3 is built from 15 residues. Germline CDR1 and CDR2: SEHNR and FQNEAQ (reference sequence).

J is TRBJ2-5 and V is TRBV19; 9 nucleotides align to TRBD2. Germline V gene lookup returns CDR1 LNHDA and CDR2 SQIVND (reference sequence). With 5 bases clipped from V and 4 bases from J, the junction kept 11 bases outside the gene matches. There are 16 residues in the CDR3. The DNA for the CDR3 is TGTGCCAGTAGTCCCGTCGCGGGAGGGCTGGCAGAGACCCAGTACTTC. Translated: CASSPVAGGLAETQYF.

V and J are TRBV27 and TRBJ2-1, with 8 bases aligning to TRBD1. V dropped 7 bases and J dropped 3; count of bases not matched to a gene: 2. Germline loops: CDR1 MNHEY, CDR2 SMNVEV (reference sequence). There are 13 residues in the CDR3. CDR3 nucleotide sequence: TGTGCCAGCAAAGACAGGGGCTACAATGAGCAGTTCTTC. As protein: CASKDRGYNEQFF.

This chain connects TRBV28 to TRBJ1-1; D remains ambiguous. Germline V gene data show CDR1 as MDHEN and CDR2 as SYDVKM. Deletions cut 5 bases from V and 8 bases from J, with 9 bases between. The CDR3 has 11 residues. CDR3 bases: TGTGCCAGCAGTCTCCGAGGAGAAGCTTTCTTT. It codes for CASSLRGEAFF. The full variable domain, rest sourced from reference TRBV28 and TRBJ1-1, is DVKVTQSSRYLVKRTGEKVFLECVQDMDHENMFWYRQDPGLGLRLIYFSYDVKMKEKGDIPEGYSVSREKKERFSLILESASTNQTSMYLCASSLRGEAFFGQGTRLTVV.

The rearrangement links TRBV19 to TRBJ2-1; D is perhaps TRBD2 (5 bases). This CDR3 spans 14 amino acids. Germline values: CDR1 LNHDA, CDR2 SQIVND (reference sequence). With 5 bases removed from V and 9 bases from J, the gap between germline ends came to 17 bases. CDR3 DNA: TGTGCCAGTAGTCGCGGAGGTTCTTCGGGTGAGCAGTTCTTC. Translating gives CASSRGGSSGEQFF.

V is TRBV7-8 and J is TRBJ1-4; 7 nucleotides match TRBD1. Germline V gene lookup returns CDR1 SGHVS and CDR2 FQNEAQ. The CDR3 loop spans 19 amino acids. The V and J ends lost 5 bases and 0 bases, in that order; junction bases with no gene match: 15. This CDR3 reads CASSPTLQGVTSTNEKLFF. CDR3 in DNA: TGTGCCAGCAGCCCGACCCTCCAGGGGGTAACGTCAACTAATGAAAAACTGTTTTTT.

The chain employs TRBV6-5 and TRBJ2-7; D is unclear. The CDR3 consists of 14 residues. In germline, CDR1 is MNHEY, CDR2 SVGAGI. With 5 bases removed from V and 2 bases from J, the gap between germline ends came to 13 bases. Here the CDR3 DNA reads TGTGCCAGCAGTGGGTCTGGAGAGACCTACGAGCAGTACTTC. Protein product: CASSGSGETYEQYF.

J is TRBJ2-2 and V is TRBV5-6; D is perhaps TRBD1 (6 bases). The CDR3 totals 16 residues. The V gene's germline CDR1 is SGHDT and CDR2 YYEEEE. Trimming cost V 0 bases and J 3 bases, with 12 bases left between them. This CDR3 reads CASSLGQVRDTGELFF. CDR3 nucleotides: TGTGCCAGCAGCTTGGGACAGGTTAGGGACACCGGGGAGCTGTTTTTT.

This clone came up once. The chain has TRBV14 and TRBJ2-3; 9 bases map to TRBD1. The CDR3 has 17 residues. The junction had 12 bases not matched to a gene; V was cut back by 4 bases and J by 4 bases. Germline V gene lookup returns CDR1 SGHDN and CDR2 FVKESK. The DNA for the CDR3 is TGTGCCAGCAGCCCGTTAACTACGGGACAGGGTTCAGATACGCAGTATTTT. Its translation is CASSPLTTGQGSDTQYF.

This clone is categorized as medium-sized (0.01 to 0.1%). The rearrangement joins TRBV10-2 to TRBJ1-4; unclear D gene. This CDR3 comprises 13 residues. CDR1 and CDR2 (germline): WSHSY, SAAADI. V shed 4 bases and J shed 4 bases, with 7 bases lying between them. CDR3 loop: CASSGHLNEKLFF. The CDR3, as DNA: TGCGCCAGCAGTGGACACCTTAATGAAAAACTGTTTTTT.

This sequence joins TRBV4-1 and TRBJ1-5; unclear D gene. This CDR3 has 15 residues. The V gene lost 0 bases and the J gene lost 2 bases, with 8 bases spanning the gap. Germline CDR1 reads MGHRA; CDR2 reads YSYEKL. The CDR3 bases are TGCGCCAGCAGCCAAGATTCTGGGGGCAATCAGCCCCAGCATTTT. Its protein product is CASSQDSGGNQPQHF.

This rearrangement joins TRBV29-1 to TRBJ2-7, with TRBD1 matching 7 bases. The germline V gene encodes CDR1 SQVTM and CDR2 ANQGSEA. There are 14 residues in the CDR3. Trimming took 1 base from V and 2 from J; bases not matched to a gene: 5. In DNA, the CDR3 is TGCAGCGTTGAAGCCCCGGGACAGCCCTACGAGCAGTACTTC. Residues: CSVEAPGQPYEQYF.

This chain uses TRBV19 with TRBJ1-2; TRBD1 matches 7 bases. The CDR3 is 15 amino acids. Germline lookup yields CDR1 LNHDA and CDR2 SQIVND (reference sequence). V was clipped by 4 bases and J by 2 bases; unmatched bases: 7. The CDR3 region is CASSRTPGGNYGYTF. CDR3 coding DNA: TGTGCCAGTAGTAGGACCCCAGGGGGGAACTATGGCTACACCTTC.

The rearrangement links TRBV5-5 to TRBJ2-1, with D possibly matching TRBD2 (6 bases). Germline V lookup: CDR1 SGHKS, CDR2 YYEKEE (reference sequence). The germline V and J ends were trimmed by 1 base and 8 bases, with 13 bases remaining between them. The CDR3 has 14 amino acids. The CDR3 reads CASSLTEWRDEQFF. DNA of the CDR3: TGTGCCAGCAGCTTGACCGAATGGAGGGATGAGCAGTTCTTC.